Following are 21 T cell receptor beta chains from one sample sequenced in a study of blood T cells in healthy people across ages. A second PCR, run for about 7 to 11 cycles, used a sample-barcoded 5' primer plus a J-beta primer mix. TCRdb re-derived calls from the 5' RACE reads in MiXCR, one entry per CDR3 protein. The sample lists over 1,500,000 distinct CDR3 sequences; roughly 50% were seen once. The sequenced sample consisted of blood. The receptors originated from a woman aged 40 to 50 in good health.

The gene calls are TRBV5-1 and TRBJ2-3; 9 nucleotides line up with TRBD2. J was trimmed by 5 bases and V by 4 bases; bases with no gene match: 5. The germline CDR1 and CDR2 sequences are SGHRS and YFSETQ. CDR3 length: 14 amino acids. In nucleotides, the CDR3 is TGCGCCAGCAGCCCGCGGGGGGGAGAAGATACGCAGTATTTT. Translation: CASSPRGGEDTQYF.

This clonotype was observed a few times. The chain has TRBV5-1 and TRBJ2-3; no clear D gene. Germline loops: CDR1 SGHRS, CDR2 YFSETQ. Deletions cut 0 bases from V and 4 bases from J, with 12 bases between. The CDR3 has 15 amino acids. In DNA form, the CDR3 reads TGCGCCAGCAGCTTGGGGTCTACCCAGGCAGATACGCAGTATTTT. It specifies CASSLGSTQADTQYF.

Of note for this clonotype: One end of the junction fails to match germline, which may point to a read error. The CDR3 reads CASSLTGSCEQYF. CDR3 DNA sequence: TGTGCCAGCAGCTTAACGGGCTCCTGCGAGCAGTACTTC. The chain combines TRBV7-2 with TRBJ2-5; D is ambiguous. The DNA end is a closer match to TRBJ2-7, so the J assignment may be wrong. The CDR3 is 13 residues long. Germline CDR1 is SGHTA and CDR2 is FQGNSA.

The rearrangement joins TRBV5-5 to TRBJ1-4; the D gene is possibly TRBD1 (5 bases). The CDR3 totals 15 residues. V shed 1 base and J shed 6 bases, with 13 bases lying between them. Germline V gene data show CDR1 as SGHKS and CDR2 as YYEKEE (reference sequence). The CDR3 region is CASSLQGEFHEKLFF. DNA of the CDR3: TGTGCCAGCAGCTTGCAAGGGGAATTCCATGAAAAACTGTTTTTT.

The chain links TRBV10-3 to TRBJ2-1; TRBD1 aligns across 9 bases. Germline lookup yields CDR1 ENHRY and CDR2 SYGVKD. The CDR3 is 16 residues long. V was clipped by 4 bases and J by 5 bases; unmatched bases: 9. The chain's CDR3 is CAISVLPGQGNNEQFF. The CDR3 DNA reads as TGTGCCATCAGTGTGCTTCCGGGACAGGGCAACAATGAGCAGTTCTTC.

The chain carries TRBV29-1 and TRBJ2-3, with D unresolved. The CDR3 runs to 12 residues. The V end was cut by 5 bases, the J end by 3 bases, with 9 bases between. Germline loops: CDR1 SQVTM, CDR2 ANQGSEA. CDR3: CSVSGWTDTQYF. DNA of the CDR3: TGCAGCGTTTCCGGCTGGACAGATACGCAGTATTTT.

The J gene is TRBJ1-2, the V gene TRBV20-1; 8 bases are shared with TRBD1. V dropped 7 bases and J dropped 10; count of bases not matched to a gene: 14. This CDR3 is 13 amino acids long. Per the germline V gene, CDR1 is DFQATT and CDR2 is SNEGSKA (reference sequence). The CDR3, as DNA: TGCAGTGGAACACCGAGGACAGGGAGAGACTACACCTTC. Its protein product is CSGTPRTGRDYTF.

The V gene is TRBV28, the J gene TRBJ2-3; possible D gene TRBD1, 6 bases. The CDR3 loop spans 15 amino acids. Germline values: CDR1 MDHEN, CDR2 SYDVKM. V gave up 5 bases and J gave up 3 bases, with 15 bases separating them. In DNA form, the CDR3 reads TGTGCCAGCAGTAAACAGGGTGTATCAACAGATACGCAGTATTTT. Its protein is CASSKQGVSTDTQYF.

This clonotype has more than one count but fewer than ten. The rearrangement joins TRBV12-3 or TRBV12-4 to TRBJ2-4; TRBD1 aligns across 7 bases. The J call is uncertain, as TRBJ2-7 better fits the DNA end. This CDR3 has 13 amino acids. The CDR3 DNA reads TGTGCCAGCAGTCGTAACAGGGGTTACGAGCAGTACTTC. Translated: CASSRNRGYEQYF.

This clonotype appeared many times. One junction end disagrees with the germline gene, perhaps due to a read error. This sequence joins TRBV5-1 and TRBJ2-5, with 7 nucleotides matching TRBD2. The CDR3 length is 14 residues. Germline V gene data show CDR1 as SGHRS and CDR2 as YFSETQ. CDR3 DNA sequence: TGTGCTAGCAGCTTATCTAGCGGCCAAGAGACCCAGTACTTC. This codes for CASSLSSGQETQYF.

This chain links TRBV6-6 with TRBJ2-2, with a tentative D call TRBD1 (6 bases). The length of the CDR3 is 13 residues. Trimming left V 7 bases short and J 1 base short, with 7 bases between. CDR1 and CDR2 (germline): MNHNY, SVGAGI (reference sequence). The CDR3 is CASTQGNTGELFF. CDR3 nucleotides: TGTGCCAGCACACAGGGGAACACCGGGGAGCTGTTTTTT.

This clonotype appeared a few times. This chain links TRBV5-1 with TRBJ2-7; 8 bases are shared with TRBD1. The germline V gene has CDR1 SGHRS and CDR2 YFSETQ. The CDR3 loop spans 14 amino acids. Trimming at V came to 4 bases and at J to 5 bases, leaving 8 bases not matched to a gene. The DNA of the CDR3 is TGCGCCAGCAGCCCGCCGGGACAGGTAAACGAGCAGTACTTC. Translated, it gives CASSPPGQVNEQYF.

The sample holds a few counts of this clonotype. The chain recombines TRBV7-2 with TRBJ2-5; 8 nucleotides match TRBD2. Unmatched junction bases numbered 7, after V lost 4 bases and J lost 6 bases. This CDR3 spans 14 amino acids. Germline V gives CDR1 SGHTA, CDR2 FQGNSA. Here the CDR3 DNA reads TGTGCCAGCAGCTCCCCTAGCGGGCCCCAGACCCAGTACTTC. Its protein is CASSSPSGPQTQYF.

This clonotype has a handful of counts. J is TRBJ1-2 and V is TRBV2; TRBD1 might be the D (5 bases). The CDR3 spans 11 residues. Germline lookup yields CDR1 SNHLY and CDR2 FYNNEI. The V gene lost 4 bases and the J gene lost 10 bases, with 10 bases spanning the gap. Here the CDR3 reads CASSAQGTYTF. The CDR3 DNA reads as TGTGCCAGCAGTGCGCAGGGTACCTACACCTTC.

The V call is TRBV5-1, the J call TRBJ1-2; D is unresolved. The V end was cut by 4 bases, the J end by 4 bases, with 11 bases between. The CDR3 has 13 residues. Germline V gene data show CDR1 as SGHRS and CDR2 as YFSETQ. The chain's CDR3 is CASSVTQTYGYTF. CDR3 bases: TGCGCCAGCAGCGTGACGCAGACCTATGGCTACACCTTC.

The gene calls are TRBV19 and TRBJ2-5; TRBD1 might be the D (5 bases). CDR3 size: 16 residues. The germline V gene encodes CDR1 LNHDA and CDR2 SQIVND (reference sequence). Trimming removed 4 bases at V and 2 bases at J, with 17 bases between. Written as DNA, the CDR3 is TGTGCCAGTAGTAAAGGGAAGCGACAGATACAAGAGACCCAGTACTTC. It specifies CASSKGKRQIQETQYF.

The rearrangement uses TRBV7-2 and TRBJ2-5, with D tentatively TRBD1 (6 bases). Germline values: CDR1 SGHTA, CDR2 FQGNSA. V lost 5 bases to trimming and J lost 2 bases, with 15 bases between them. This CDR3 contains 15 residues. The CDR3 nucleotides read TGTGCCAGCAGCGATCTTGGGACAACTCAAGAGACCCAGTACTTC. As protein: CASSDLGTTQETQYF.

The CDR3 reads CASSYSSDGRSNSPLHF. CDR3 coding DNA: TGTGCCAGCAGTTACTCGAGTGATGGGAGGTCGAATTCACCCCTCCACTTT. The chain carries TRBV6-2 or TRBV6-3 and TRBJ1-6; D not certain. This CDR3 region has 17 residues. V lost 0 bases, J lost 7 bases, and 16 bases lay in between. Germline-derived CDR1 and CDR2 are MNHEY and SVGEGT.

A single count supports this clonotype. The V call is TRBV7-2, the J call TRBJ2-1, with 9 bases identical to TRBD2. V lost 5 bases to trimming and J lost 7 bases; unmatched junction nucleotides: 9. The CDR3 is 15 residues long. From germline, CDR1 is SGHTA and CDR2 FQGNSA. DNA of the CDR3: TGTGCCAGCAGCCCTAGGACTAGCGTGGGAAATGAGCAGTTCTTC. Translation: CASSPRTSVGNEQFF. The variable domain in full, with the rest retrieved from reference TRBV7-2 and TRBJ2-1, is GAGVSQSPSNKVTEKGKDVELRCDPISGHTALYWYRQSLGQGLEFLIYFQGNSAPDKSGLPSDRFSAERTGGSVSTLTIQRTQQEDSAVYLCASSPRTSVGNEQFFGPGTRLTVL.

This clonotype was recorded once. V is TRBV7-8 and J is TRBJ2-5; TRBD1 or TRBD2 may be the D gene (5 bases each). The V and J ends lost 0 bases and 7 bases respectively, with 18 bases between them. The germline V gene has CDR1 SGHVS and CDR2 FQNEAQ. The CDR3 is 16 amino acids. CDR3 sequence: CASSLASAHEGPTQYF. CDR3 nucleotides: TGTGCCAGCAGCTTAGCCTCGGCCCATGAGGGGCCGACCCAGTACTTC.

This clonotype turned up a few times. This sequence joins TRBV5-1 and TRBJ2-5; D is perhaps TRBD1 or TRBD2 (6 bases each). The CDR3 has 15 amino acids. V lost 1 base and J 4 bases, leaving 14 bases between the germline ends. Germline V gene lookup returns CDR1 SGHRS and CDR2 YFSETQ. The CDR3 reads CASSLLARGGETQYF. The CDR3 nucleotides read TGCGCCAGCAGCTTGTTGGCCAGGGGAGGAGAGACCCAGTACTTC.